The next 25 T cell receptor beta chains were all read from a single sample in a study of T cells and Merkel cell carcinoma outcomes. The protocol was immunoSEQ multiplex PCR, while the TCRdb copy is restricted to in-frame clones and leaves out a portion. The sample lists 2,000 or so clones; approximately 89% were seen once. The sequencing sample was made of tumor tissue from Merkel cell carcinoma. The receptors were gathered from a human donor with Merkel cell carcinoma.

The chain's CDR3 is CASSLAAKSADTQYF. For the CDR3, the DNA is TGCGCCAGCAGCTTGGCCGCTAAATCGGCAGATACGCAGTATTTT. The chain joins TRBV5-1 to TRBJ2-3; D gene uncertain. The CDR3 spans 15 residues. The V end lost 0 bases, the J end lost 4 bases, and 12 bases lay between the germline ends. Germline CDR1 reads SGHRS; CDR2 reads YFSETQ.

The CDR3 loop reads CASSLLGAGELFF. The CDR3 nucleotides read TGTGCCAGCAGTTTATTGGGGGCAGGGGAGCTGTTTTTT. The gene calls are TRBV27 and TRBJ2-2; D may be TRBD1 (6 bases). Trimming took off 1 base at V and 8 bases at J, with 8 bases between the two ends. The length of the CDR3 is 13 residues. CDR1 MNHEY and CDR2 SMNVEV come from the germline V gene (reference sequence).

The sample holds one count of this clone. J is TRBJ1-5 and V is TRBV10-3; D call uncertain. This CDR3 spans 14 amino acids. Germline CDR1 reads ENHRY; CDR2 reads SYGVKD. Between the trimmed V and J ends, which lost 5 bases and 3 bases, there was a span of 11 bases. The CDR3 spells CAISKDGSNQPQHF. CDR3 bases: TGTGCCATCAGTAAGGACGGGTCCAATCAGCCCCAGCATTTT.

The rearrangement uses TRBV6-5 and TRBJ2-5; D is possibly TRBD2 (6 bases). The germline V gene has CDR1 MNHEY and CDR2 SVGAGI. Trimming shortened V by 1 base and J by 5 bases, and 14 bases separated the two germline ends. This CDR3 contains 15 residues. CDR3 nucleotide sequence: TGTGCCAGCAGTTACTTACCCGGGAGTACCGAGACCCAGTACTTC. Protein sequence: CASSYLPGSTETQYF.

This clone has only one observation. The chain joins TRBV10-3 to TRBJ2-1, with TRBD1 matching 7 bases. Germline CDR1 is ENHRY and CDR2 is SYGVKD. J lost 6 bases, V lost 5 bases, and 13 bases had no gene match. The CDR3 loop spans 16 amino acids. CDR3 sequence reads: CAISYPERDSANEQFF. CDR3 coding DNA: TGTGCCATCAGTTACCCAGAGAGGGACAGTGCCAATGAGCAGTTCTTC.

This clone was detected a few times. This chain joins TRBV6-5 and TRBJ1-1; 8 bases map to TRBD1. The CDR3 is 14 residues long. Trimming cost V 1 base and J 6 bases; bases outside gene matches: 4. The germline V gene has CDR1 MNHEY and CDR2 SVGAGI. The CDR3 DNA reads as TGTGCCAGCAGTTACTTTGGACAGGGCGCTGAAGCTTTCTTT. Translating gives CASSYFGQGAEAFF.

The V gene is TRBV11-2, the J gene TRBJ2-2; D possibly corresponds to TRBD1 (5 bases). CDR3 length: 15 residues. The V gene lost 5 bases and the J gene lost 2 bases, with 12 bases spanning the gap. CDR1 and CDR2 (germline): SGHAT, FQNNGV. CDR3 sequence: CASSEQTVNTGELFF. In nucleotides, the CDR3 is TGTGCCAGCAGCGAACAGACAGTAAACACCGGGGAGCTGTTTTTT.

The genes are TRBV12-1 and TRBJ1-5; the D call of TRBD1 is as the table states it, not checked on the DNA. TRBV12-1 is a known pseudogene. The CDR3 is 18 residues long. CDR3 loop: CASSSPSGTPNDNQPQHF. The CDR3 DNA reads TGTGCCAGCAGCTCTCCCTCCGGGACACCGAATGACAATCAGCCCCAGCATTTT.

The chain couples TRBV4-1 to TRBJ2-3; TRBD2 matches at 7 bases. This CDR3 comprises 17 residues. V trimming: 0 bases; J trimming: 0 bases; junction bases outside the gene matches: 6. The V gene's germline CDR1 is MGHRA and CDR2 YSYEKL. CDR3 coding DNA: TGCGCCAGCAGCCAAGATAGGTTTAGCGGGAGCACAGATACGCAGTATTTT. Protein sequence: CASSQDRFSGSTDTQYF.

Points on this clone: Germline and junction disagree at one end, which may indicate a read error. The chain employs TRBV6-6 and TRBJ1-2; 7 positions match TRBD1. The CDR3 loop spans 15 amino acids. The V gene's germline CDR1 is MNHNY and CDR2 SVGAGI (reference sequence). The CDR3 is CASSPGTAPPGGYTF. The DNA of the CDR3 is TGTGCCAGCAGTCCAGGGACAGCTCCTCCGGGGGGCTACACCTTT.

A word on this clone: A junction boundary mismatches the germline segment, possibly from a read error. Other nucleotide sequences from this sample produce the same CDR3. The V and J genes are TRBV7-2 and TRBJ2-6; a weak D match, TRBD1 (5 bases). This CDR3 is 17 amino acids long. Germline V gives CDR1 SGHTA, CDR2 FQGNSA. The CDR3 is CASSSLGFDSGANVLTF. The DNA of the CDR3 is TGTGCCAGCAGCAGCCTGGGGTTCGACTCTGGGGCCAACGTTCTGACTTTC.

Concerning this clone itself: An end of the junction does not agree with germline; a read error may underlie this. The rearrangement joins TRBV10-3 to TRBJ2-6; D remains ambiguous. The CDR3 runs to 15 residues. CDR1 ENHRY and CDR2 SYGVKD come from the germline V gene. The chain's CDR3 is CAISGSNSGANVLTF. Written as DNA, the CDR3 is TGTGCCATTAGTGGCTCGAACTCTGGGGCCAACGTCCTGACTTTC.

The rearrangement links TRBV11-2 to TRBJ1-2, with D hard to call. V shed 3 bases and J shed 8 bases, with 10 bases lying between them. Germline CDR1 reads SGHAT; CDR2 reads FQNNGV. The CDR3 totals 12 residues. CDR3 nucleotide sequence: TGTGCCAGCAGCTTTGAGGGATTCGGCTACACCTTC. Its translation: CASSFEGFGYTF.

This chain links TRBV2 with TRBJ1-1; D is uncertain. The CDR3 runs to 12 residues. The germline V gene has CDR1 SNHLY and CDR2 FYNNEI. Trimming stripped 7 bases from V and 1 base from J, with 7 bases between. The CDR3: CASNPENTEAFF. The CDR3 DNA follows: TGTGCCAGCAATCCCGAGAACACTGAAGCTTTCTTT.

The table lists this clone with a few counts. This rearrangement joins TRBV15 to TRBJ1-4, with a possible D match to TRBD1 (5 bases). Trimming cost V 0 bases and J 6 bases, with 17 bases left between them. The CDR3 totals 17 residues. Germline CDR1 LNHNV, CDR2 YYDKDF (reference sequence). This CDR3 reads CATSRDSDGTLDEKLFF. CDR3 coding DNA: TGTGCCACCAGCAGAGATTCCGATGGGACTCTTGATGAAAAACTGTTTTTT.

V and J are TRBV13 and TRBJ2-1; D gene ambiguous. This CDR3 region has 15 residues. V was clipped by 2 bases and J by 9 bases, with 17 bases between them. Germline V lookup: CDR1 PRHDT, CDR2 FYEKMQ (reference sequence). CDR3 protein: CASSLTRSGRSEQFF. The CDR3 DNA reads TGTGCCAGCAGCTTAACCAGGTCCGGAAGGAGTGAGCAGTTCTTC.

The V and J genes are TRBV11-2 and TRBJ1-3, with D maybe TRBD1 (6 bases). The germline CDR1 and CDR2 sequences are SGHAT and FQNNGV. Between the trimmed V and J ends, which lost 1 base and 5 bases, there was a span of 9 bases. The CDR3 is 14 residues long. The CDR3 region is CASSLGTVRNTIYF. CDR3 bases: TGTGCCAGCAGCTTAGGGACAGTAAGAAACACCATATATTTT.

The rearrangement uses TRBV29-1 and TRBJ2-3; a weak D match, TRBD1 (6 bases). The V gene's germline CDR1 is SQVTM and CDR2 ANQGSEA. Trimming pared 7 bases from V and 0 bases from J, leaving 11 bases between. The CDR3 runs 13 residues. In DNA form, the CDR3 reads TGCAGCGGCAACAGGGTTAGCACAGATACGCAGTATTTT. Protein product: CSGNRVSTDTQYF.

This clone was detected only once. The V and J genes are TRBV5-4 and TRBJ2-7; D is unresolved. Germline CDR1 is SGHNT and CDR2 is YYREEE (reference sequence). V was clipped by 0 bases and J by 2 bases, with 6 bases between them. There are 13 residues in the CDR3. This CDR3 is CASSLGKTYEQYF. CDR3 sequence (DNA): TGTGCCAGCAGCTTGGGTAAAACCTACGAGCAGTACTTC. Variable domain in full (rest from reference TRBV5-4 and TRBJ2-7): ETGVTQSPTHLIKTRGQQVTLRCSSQSGHNTVSWYQQALGQGPQFIFQYYREEENGRGNFPPRFSGLQFPNYSSELNVNALELDDSALYLCASSLGKTYEQYFGPGTRLTVT.

The chain joins TRBV10-1 to TRBJ2-7; the match to TRBD2 covers 10 bases. J was trimmed by 4 bases and V by 8 bases; bases with no gene match: 14. The CDR3 consists of 16 residues. Per the germline V gene, CDR1 is WNHNN and CDR2 is SYGVQD (reference sequence). CDR3 in amino acids: CASSGELAGPHYEQYF. CDR3 DNA: TGCGCCAGCTCCGGCGAACTAGCGGGGCCACATTACGAGCAGTACTTC.

As regards this clone: The junction differs from germline at one of its ends, possibly a read error. The chain is built from TRBV5-1 and TRBJ2-7; possibly TRBD1 for D (6 bases). The CDR3 has 15 amino acids. The germline CDR1 and CDR2 sequences are SGHRS and YFSETQ. This CDR3 is CVSSAGQLSSYEQYF. The CDR3 nucleotides read TGCGTCAGCAGCGCCGGACAGTTAAGCTCCTACGAGCAGTACTTC.

The chain recombines TRBV6-5 with TRBJ1-5; D unresolved. V lost 6 bases to trimming and J lost 3 bases, with 9 bases between them. CDR3 length: 13 amino acids. CDR1 is MNHEY, CDR2 SVGAGI, per germline. CDR3 sequence: CASSQANNQPQHF. The CDR3 DNA sequence: TGTGCCAGCAGCCAAGCCAACAATCAGCCCCAGCATTTT.

The chain links TRBV10-3 to TRBJ2-1; 7 bases are a match to TRBD1. Germline V gene data show CDR1 as ENHRY and CDR2 as SYGVKD. V lost 10 bases to trimming and J lost 8 bases; unmatched junction nucleotides: 5. The CDR3 consists of 11 residues. CDR3 protein: CATTTGDEQFF. CDR3 bases: TGTGCCACCACCACAGGGGATGAGCAGTTCTTC.

V is TRBV6-6 and J is TRBJ2-4; TRBD1 matches 8 bases. The V segment lost 7 bases and the J segment 5 bases; nucleotides outside the gene matches: 4. Germline V gene lookup returns CDR1 MNHNY and CDR2 SVGAGI (reference sequence). The CDR3 is 13 amino acids. For the CDR3, the DNA is TGTGCCAGCACAGGGGGCGCCCAAAACATTCAGTACTTC. This codes for CASTGGAQNIQYF.

This chain connects TRBV7-6 to TRBJ2-7; possibly TRBD1 for D (6 bases). Trimming took off 5 bases at V and 2 bases at J, with 13 bases between the two ends. Germline loops: CDR1 SGHVS, CDR2 FNYEAQ. This CDR3 spans 14 amino acids. The CDR3 sequence is CASSVDSTTYEQYF. Here the CDR3 DNA reads TGTGCCAGCAGCGTGGACAGTACGACCTACGAGCAGTACTTC. Complete variable domain (other parts from reference TRBV7-6 and TRBJ2-7): GAGVSQSPRYKVTKRGQDVALRCDPISGHVSLYWYRQALGQGPEFLTYFNYEAQQDKSGLPNDRFSAERPEGSISTLTIQRTEQRDSAMYRCASSVDSTTYEQYFGPGTRLTVT.